The 26 T cell receptor beta chains below all came from one sample that was sequenced in a study of tumour-infiltrating T cells in Burkitt lymphoma. Assay used: immunoSEQ multiplex PCR; TCRdb lists only in-frame clones, some missing. Of around 1,600 clones listed, under 20% were seen once; the top ten hold 9.5% to 14%. Sequenced material: tumor tissue. The receptors stem from a human donor with diffuse large B-cell lymphoma.

This clone was detected a few times. The CDR3 sequence: CASSWTGGSGETQYF. The CDR3 nucleotides read TGTGCCAGCAGCTGGACAGGGGGGTCCGGAGAGACCCAGTACTTC. The gene calls are TRBV27 and TRBJ2-5; TRBD1 matches 10 bases. CDR1 is MNHEY and CDR2 is SMNVEV in the germline V gene (reference sequence). V shed 6 bases, J shed 4 bases, and the junction held 8 bases outside the gene matches. The CDR3 is 15 amino acids.

This sequence joins TRBV5-1 and TRBJ2-3; D not resolved. The CDR3 has 14 residues. In germline, CDR1 is SGHRS, CDR2 YFSETQ. V lost 3 bases, J lost 0 bases, and 8 bases lay in between. CDR3 nucleotide sequence: TGCGCCAGCAGCTCCCTGGCCAGCACAGATACGCAGTATTTT. Translation: CASSSLASTDTQYF.

This clone was observed a handful of times. The junction differs from germline at one of its ends, possibly a read error. This sequence joins TRBV7-7 and TRBJ1-1; D is unclear. CDR3 size: 14 residues. Looked up from germline, CDR1 is SSHAT and CDR2 is FNYEAQ (reference sequence). The CDR3 coding sequence is TGTGCTAGCAGCTTCCCGCCAATGAACACTGAAGCTTTCTTT. Protein sequence: CASSFPPMNTEAFF. Full variable domain (missing parts from reference TRBV7-7 and TRBJ1-1): GAGVSQSPRYKVTKRGQDVTLRCDPISSHATLYWYQQALGQGPEFLTYFNYEAQPDKSGLPSDRFSAERPEGSISTLTIQRTEQRDSAMYRCASSFPPMNTEAFFGQGTRLTVV.

This clone was detected a few times. This sequence joins TRBV4-2 and TRBJ2-3; the D gene could be TRBD1 or TRBD2 (5 bases each). Germline V gene sequence: CDR1 LGHNA, CDR2 YNFKEQ. Trimming left V 4 bases short and J 3 bases short, with 14 bases between. The CDR3 spans 15 residues. The CDR3, as DNA: TGTGCCAGCAGCCCTCGGGACGAATGGACAGATACGCAGTATTTT. It codes for CASSPRDEWTDTQYF.

By share, this clone ranks as hyperexpanded (1% or more). The rearrangement links TRBV4-1 to TRBJ1-1; D gene unclear. CDR1 is MGHRA, CDR2 YSYEKL, per germline. The CDR3 consists of 13 residues. Trimming cost V 6 bases and J 4 bases, with 12 bases left between them. The DNA for the CDR3 is TGCGCCAGCAGATCTGGACGGTCCACTGAAGCTTTCTTT. Residues: CASRSGRSTEAFF.

By share, this clone ranks as large. The V call is TRBV7-9, the J call TRBJ2-7, with TRBD1 identical over 9 bases. Germline CDR1 is SEHNR and CDR2 is FQNEAQ (reference sequence). The CDR3 has 15 amino acids. V lost 2 bases to trimming and J lost 0 bases; unmatched junction nucleotides: 2. This chain's CDR3 is CASSLSGQGSYEQYF. CDR3 nucleotide sequence: TGTGCCAGCAGCTTATCGGGACAGGGCTCCTACGAGCAGTACTTC.

Notes on this clone: At one boundary the junction diverges from the germline segment, which might be a read error. Other DNA sequences within the sample encode an identical CDR3. This chain uses TRBV6-5 with TRBJ1-2, with D unresolved. The CDR3 has 15 residues. Germline CDR1 MNHEY, CDR2 SVGAGI. For the CDR3, the DNA is TGTGCCAGTAGTTACCGCCCTCAAGTGGGAGGCGGCTACACCTTC. This encodes CASSYRPQVGGGYTF.

This clone was found a few times. The rearrangement joins TRBV6-5 to TRBJ1-3, with D tentatively TRBD1 (6 bases). The germline V gene has CDR1 MNHEY and CDR2 SVGAGI. This CDR3 region has 16 residues. Trimming stripped 0 bases from V and 0 bases from J, with 9 bases between. In nucleotides, the CDR3 is TGTGCCAGCAGTTACTCGCGGGGGCACTCTGGAAACACCATATATTTT. It codes for CASSYSRGHSGNTIYF.

This clone turned up a few times. The chain recombines TRBV25-1 with TRBJ1-1, with unresolved D. Germline V gene data show CDR1 as MGHDK and CDR2 as SYGVNS. The CDR3 spans 14 residues. Trimming shortened V by 2 bases and J by 3 bases, and 10 bases separated the two germline ends. CDR3 sequence: CASSERPFDTEAFF. CDR3 coding DNA: TGTGCCAGCAGTGAACGGCCGTTTGACACTGAAGCTTTCTTT.

The V gene is TRBV7-9, the J gene TRBJ2-1, with a possible D match to TRBD1 (8 bases). In germline, CDR1 is SEHNR, CDR2 FQNEAQ (reference sequence). Trimming pared 5 bases from V and 8 bases from J, leaving 10 bases between. This CDR3 is built from 12 residues. The CDR3 spells CASSTGGDEQFF. DNA of the CDR3: TGTGCCAGCAGCACAGGGGGGGATGAGCAGTTCTTC.

In its sample, this clone was seen a few times. Relative to the germline gene, one junction end is altered; a read error may explain this. The V and J genes are TRBV29-1 and TRBJ2-7, with 9 bases that match TRBD1. CDR3 length equals 14 residues. From germline, CDR1 is SQVTM and CDR2 ANQGSEA. CDR3 protein: CSVVSLDRGYEQYF. DNA of the CDR3: TGCAGTGTTGTCTCTCTGGACAGGGGTTACGAGCAGTACTTC.

The chain joins TRBV10-2 to TRBJ2-1; TRBD1 matches at 8 bases. In germline, CDR1 is WSHSY, CDR2 SAAADI. With 7 bases clipped from V and 5 bases from J, the junction kept 4 bases outside the gene matches. The CDR3 is 13 residues long. The CDR3 is CASIRDRHNEQFF. DNA of the CDR3: TGCGCCAGCATCCGGGACAGGCACAATGAGCAGTTCTTC.

Only a few counts were recorded for this clone. The rearrangement uses TRBV9 and TRBJ1-4; D gene ambiguous. Germline V gene sequence: CDR1 SGDLS, CDR2 YYNGEE. The CDR3 spans 14 residues. The V end lost 0 bases, the J end lost 5 bases, and 8 bases lay between the germline ends. The CDR3 loop reads CASSVGTENEKLFF. CDR3 sequence (DNA): TGTGCCAGCAGCGTAGGGACGGAAAATGAAAAACTGTTTTTT. The full variable domain, with the rest looked up from reference TRBV9 and TRBJ1-4, is DSGVTQTPKHLITATGQRVTLRCSPRSGDLSVYWYQQSLDQGLQFLIQYYNGEERAKGNILERFSAQQFPDLHSELNLSSLELGDSALYFCASSVGTENEKLFFGSGTQLSVL.

V is TRBV7-2 and J is TRBJ2-2; a weak D match, TRBD2 (6 bases). Germline-derived CDR1 and CDR2 are SGHTA and FQGNSA. V was pared by 5 bases and J by 8 bases, with 15 bases between. The CDR3 runs 14 residues. CDR3 DNA sequence: TGTGCCAGCAGCGTCCGGGACTCGGGTGGGGAGCTGTTTTTT. Residues: CASSVRDSGGELFF.

The V call is TRBV28, the J call TRBJ2-5; 9 positions match TRBD2. Unmatched junction bases numbered 5, after V lost 2 bases and J lost 4 bases. Germline CDR1 is MDHEN and CDR2 is SYDVKM. CDR3 length: 15 amino acids. The CDR3 DNA sequence: TGTGCCAGCAGTTTAAGGCTAGCGGGATTAGAGACCCAGTACTTC. It codes for CASSLRLAGLETQYF.

This clone appeared a single time. The chain uses TRBV6-5 and TRBJ2-7; the D is unclear. The CDR3 consists of 14 residues. Germline CDR1 reads MNHEY; CDR2 reads SVGAGI. Trimming removed 2 bases at V and 6 bases at J, with 14 bases between. In nucleotides, the CDR3 is TGTGCCAGCAGTTACGCACAGACCTCCATCGAGCAGTACTTC. Residues: CASSYAQTSIEQYF.

This clone has more than one count but fewer than ten. V gene TRBV7-9 combines with J gene TRBJ1-2; 7 bases agree with TRBD1. The CDR3 extends over 14 amino acids. V was pared by 6 bases and J by 4 bases, with 8 bases of the junction left unmatched. Germline CDR1 is SEHNR and CDR2 is FQNEAQ (reference sequence). Here the CDR3 DNA reads TGTGCCAGCAGACCCGGACAGGAGTCCTATGGCTACACCTTC. Its translation is CASRPGQESYGYTF. The full variable domain, its missing parts supplied by reference TRBV7-9 and TRBJ1-2, is DTGVSQNPRHKITKRGQNVTFRCDPISEHNRLYWYRQTLGQGPEFLTYFQNEAQLEKSRLLSDRFSAERPKGSFSTLEIQRTEQGDSAMYLCASRPGQESYGYTFGSGTRLTVV.

The genes are TRBV6-6 and TRBJ1-1; TRBD1 matches at 8 bases. CDR3 length equals 16 residues. Trimming took 6 bases from V and 3 from J; bases not matched to a gene: 12. Germline assignment: CDR1 MNHNY and CDR2 SVGAGI (reference sequence). The DNA of the CDR3 is TGTGCCAGCAGGGACCCAGGGGGCGCGTTTGACACTGAAGCTTTCTTT. Its protein product is CASRDPGGAFDTEAFF.

The chain is built from TRBV5-1 and TRBJ1-6, with D uncertain. The length of the CDR3 is 12 residues. V was cut by 4 bases and J by 3 bases, with 2 bases left in between. In germline, CDR1 is SGHRS, CDR2 YFSETQ. CDR3 loop: CASSGYNSPLHF. The CDR3 coding sequence is TGCGCCAGCAGCGGCTATAATTCACCCCTCCACTTT.

As to this clone: Other nucleotide sequences in the sample specify the same CDR3. The chain is built from TRBV4-2 and TRBJ1-5; D uncertain. The length of the CDR3 is 14 residues. With 0 bases removed from V and 4 bases from J, the gap between germline ends came to 7 bases. Germline assignment: CDR1 LGHNA and CDR2 YNFKEQ. CDR3 sequence (DNA): TGTGCCAGCAGCCAAGATGCCGTAAATCAGCCCCAGCATTTT. As protein: CASSQDAVNQPQHF.

In its sample, this clone was seen a few times. The rearrangement links TRBV4-2 to TRBJ2-1, with 7 bases identical to TRBD2. Germline CDR1 is LGHNA and CDR2 is YNFKEQ. Unmatched junction bases numbered 13, after V lost 3 bases and J lost 5 bases. The CDR3 spans 17 residues. The CDR3 coding sequence is TGTGCCAGCAGCCACAACCCCCGGGGGAGGGTACACAATGAGCAGTTCTTC. Protein: CASSHNPRGRVHNEQFF.

The chain joins TRBV29-1 to TRBJ2-7; the D is unclear. V lost 0 bases and J lost 5, with 17 bases in between. The CDR3 extends over 15 amino acids. The germline V gene has CDR1 SQVTM and CDR2 ANQGSEA. This CDR3 reads CSVEDSLSEFDEQYF. The CDR3 region has the DNA TGCAGCGTTGAAGATTCCCTTTCAGAGTTCGACGAGCAGTACTTC.

The chain is built from TRBV7-9 and TRBJ2-1; D uncertain. Germline CDR1 reads SEHNR; CDR2 reads FQNEAQ (reference sequence). The germline V and J ends were trimmed by 4 bases and 9 bases, with 10 bases remaining between them. This CDR3 has 12 amino acids. CDR3 in amino acids: CASSSYVGEQFF. As DNA, the CDR3 is TGTGCCAGCAGCTCCTATGTCGGTGAGCAGTTCTTC.

The rearrangement joins TRBV28 to TRBJ2-3, with TRBD2 matching 7 bases. CDR3 length equals 17 residues. V lost 6 bases and J lost 4; bases outside the gene matches: 16. Germline assignment: CDR1 MDHEN and CDR2 SYDVKM. In nucleotides, the CDR3 is TGTGCCAGCAGCCGGCCCGGTGGCGGGAGTATCTCAGATACGCAGTATTTT. It codes for CASSRPGGGSISDTQYF.

This clone was found a few times. This chain uses TRBV4-3 with TRBJ2-2, with 8 bases aligning to TRBD1. V shed 0 bases and J 2 bases; nucleotides not matched to a gene: 11. Germline V gene data show CDR1 as LGHNA and CDR2 as YSLEER. The CDR3 covers 19 residues. The CDR3 DNA is TGCGCCAGCAGCCAAGAACTACAGCTTCAGGGGGCAAACACCGGGGAGCTGTTTTTT. Translating gives CASSQELQLQGANTGELFF.

This chain uses TRBV9 with TRBJ2-1; D perhaps matches TRBD2 (5 bases). V was pared by 4 bases and J by 5 bases, with 22 bases between. The V gene's germline CDR1 is SGDLS and CDR2 YYNGEE. The CDR3 runs 17 residues. CDR3 loop: CASSPSRAVVKHNEQFF. In nucleotides, the CDR3 is TGTGCCAGCAGCCCCTCGAGAGCGGTTGTAAAGCACAATGAGCAGTTCTTC.